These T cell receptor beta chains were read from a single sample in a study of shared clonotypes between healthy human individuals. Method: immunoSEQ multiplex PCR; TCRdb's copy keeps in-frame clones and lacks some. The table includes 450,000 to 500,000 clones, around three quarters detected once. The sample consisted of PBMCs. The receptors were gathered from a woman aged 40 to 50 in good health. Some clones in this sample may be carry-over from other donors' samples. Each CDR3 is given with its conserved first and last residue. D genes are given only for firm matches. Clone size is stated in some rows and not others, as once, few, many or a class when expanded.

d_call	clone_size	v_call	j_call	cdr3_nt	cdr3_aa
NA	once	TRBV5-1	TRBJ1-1	TGCGCCAGCAGCGGTCCGGGACAGAACACTGAAGCTTTCTTT	CASSGPGQNTEAFF
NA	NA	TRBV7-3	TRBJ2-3	TGTGCCAGCAGCGCCGGGAGCGGCACAGATACGCAGTATTTT	CASSAGSGTDTQYF
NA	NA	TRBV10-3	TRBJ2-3	TGTGCCACTACCCGTGGCGGGTCGGAGGGTGCAGATACGCAGTATTTT	CATTRGGSEGADTQYF
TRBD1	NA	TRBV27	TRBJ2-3	TGTGCCAGCAGTCCAGGACAGGGCACAGATACGCAGTATTTT	CASSPGQGTDTQYF
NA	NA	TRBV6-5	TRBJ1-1	TGTGCCAGCAGTTACGGGAGGGAGAACACTGAAGCTTTCTTT	CASSYGRENTEAFF
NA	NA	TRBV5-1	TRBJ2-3	TGCGCCAGCAGCTTCACAGATACGCAGTATTTT	CASSFTDTQYF
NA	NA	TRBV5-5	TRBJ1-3	TGTGCCAGCAGAAACCCGCTCGGACGGTCTGGAAACACCATATATTTT	CASRNPLGRSGNTIYF
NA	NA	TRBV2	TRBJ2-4	TGTGCCAGCAGTCTACTCCCCCAGGGAGGCGGCAAAAACATTCAGTACTTC	CASSLLPQGGGKNIQYF
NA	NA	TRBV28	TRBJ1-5	TGTGCCAGCAGTAGCAGCGGGCAGCCCCAGCATTTT	CASSSSGQPQHF
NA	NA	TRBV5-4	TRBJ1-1	TGTGCCAGCAGCTTGCTCGAGGGGACTGAAGCTTTCTTT	CASSLLEGTEAFF
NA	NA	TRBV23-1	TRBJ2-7	TGCGCCAGCAGTCAAGTGACTAGTCACTCCTACGAGCAGTACTTC	CASSQVTSHSYEQYF
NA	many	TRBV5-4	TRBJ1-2	TGTGCCAGCAGCTTAGAGGGGCTCGACTATGGCTACACCTTC	CASSLEGLDYGYTF
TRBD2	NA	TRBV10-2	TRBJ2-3	TGCGCCAGCAGTGAGGGGGTAGCGGGAGGGCCGGTGGATACGCAGTATTTT	CASSEGVAGGPVDTQYF
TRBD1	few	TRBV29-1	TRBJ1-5	TGCAGCGTGCTGGGACAGAACAATCAGCCCCAGCATTTT	CSVLGQNNQPQHF
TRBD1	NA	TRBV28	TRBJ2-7	TGTGCCAGCAGTCGACAGGGAAGTAGGGCCGAGCAGTACTTC	CASSRQGSRAEQYF
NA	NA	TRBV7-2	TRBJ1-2	TGTGCCAGCAGCTCCCGGGACGGATTACCTAACTATGGCTACACCTTC	CASSSRDGLPNYGYTF
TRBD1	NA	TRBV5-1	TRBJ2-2	TGCGCCAGCAGCTGGGGACAGATCCACACCGGGGAGCTGTTTTTT	CASSWGQIHTGELFF
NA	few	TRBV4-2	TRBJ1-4	TGTGCCAGCAGAGGGGGGGAGAATGAAAAACTGTTTTTT	CASRGGENEKLFF
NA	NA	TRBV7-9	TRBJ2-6	TGTGCCAGCAGCTTAGGGACGGAAAACTCTGGGGCCAACGTCCTGACTTTC	CASSLGTENSGANVLTF
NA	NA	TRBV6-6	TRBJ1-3	TGTGCCAGCAAACCAGAAAACTCTGGAAACACCATATATTTT	CASKPENSGNTIYF
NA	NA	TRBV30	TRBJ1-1	TGTGCCTGGAGTGTACATGGGTCCACTGAAGCTTTCTTT	CAWSVHGSTEAFF
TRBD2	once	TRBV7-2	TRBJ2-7	TGTGCCAGCAGCAGACCTAGCGGGGCCTACGAGCAGTACTTC	CASSRPSGAYEQYF
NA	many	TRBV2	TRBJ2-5	TGTGCCAGCAGTGAATGGGGGCAGGGGGAGACCCAGTACTTC	CASSEWGQGETQYF
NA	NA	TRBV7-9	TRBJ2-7	TGTGCCAGCAGCTTACACTACGAGCAGTACTTC	CASSLHYEQYF
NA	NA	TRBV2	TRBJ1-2	TGTGCCAGCAGTTTGAGACAGGAGACTGGTGGCTACACCTTC	CASSLRQETGGYTF
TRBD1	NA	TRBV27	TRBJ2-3	TGTGCCAGCAGCCAACGAATAAGGACAGGGGGATTCACAGATACGCAGTATTTT	CASSQRIRTGGFTDTQYF
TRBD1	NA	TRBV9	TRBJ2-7	TGTGCCAGCAGCCCACATCCGGGACAGGGTTATTACGAGCAGTACTTC	CASSPHPGQGYYEQYF
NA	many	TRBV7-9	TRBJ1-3	TGTGCCAGCAGCTCACGTACCGGGACCAGCTCTGGAAACACCATATATTTT	CASSSRTGTSSGNTIYF
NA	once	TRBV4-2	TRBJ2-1	TGTGCCAGCAGCCTCCGGAAGGACTACTCCTACAATGAGCAGTTCTTC	CASSLRKDYSYNEQFF
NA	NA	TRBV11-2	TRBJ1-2	TGTGCCAGCAGCCTTACCGATGACTATGGCTACACCTTC	CASSLTDDYGYTF
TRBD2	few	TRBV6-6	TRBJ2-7	TGTGCCAGCAGTCCACTAGCGGAGCAGTACTTC	CASSPLAEQYF
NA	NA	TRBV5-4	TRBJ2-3	TGTGCCAGCAGCTTGGCCCAGGCGGGAGATACGCAGTATTTT	CASSLAQAGDTQYF
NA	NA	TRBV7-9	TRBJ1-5	TGTGCCAGCAGCTCAGGACAGCCCTATCAGCCCCAGCATTTT	CASSSGQPYQPQHF
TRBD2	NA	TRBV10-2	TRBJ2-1	TGCGCCAGCAGTGAGTGGACTAGCGCTGAGCAGTTCTTC	CASSEWTSAEQFF
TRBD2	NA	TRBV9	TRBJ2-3	TGTGCCAGCAGCGTAGTAGCTAGCGGGCTCACAGATACGCAGTATTTT	CASSVVASGLTDTQYF
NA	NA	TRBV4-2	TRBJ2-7	TGTGCCAGCAGCCAAGGGGTTTCTAGTGCGTACGAGCAGTACTTC	CASSQGVSSAYEQYF
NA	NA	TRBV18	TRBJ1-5	TGTGCCAGCTCACCCCGGGAGGGAGGTAATCAGCCCCAGCATTTT	CASSPREGGNQPQHF
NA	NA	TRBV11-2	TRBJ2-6	TGTGCCAGCAGCTTGACAGGCTCTGGGGCCAACGTCCTGACTTTC	CASSLTGSGANVLTF
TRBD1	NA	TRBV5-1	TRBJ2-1	TGCGCCAGCAGCTTGGGACAGGGGGCACATGAGCAGTTCTTC	CASSLGQGAHEQFF
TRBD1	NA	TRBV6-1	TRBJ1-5	TGTGCCAGCAGTGCGGACAGGGTAGGTCAGCCCCAGCATTTT	CASSADRVGQPQHF
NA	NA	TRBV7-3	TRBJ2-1	TGTGCCAGCAGCTTAACGTCGGCAGGCTACTACAATGAGCAGTTCTTC	CASSLTSAGYYNEQFF
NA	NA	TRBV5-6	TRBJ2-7	TGTGCCAGCAGCCAGACGAGGACAAGCTCCTACGAGCAGTACTTC	CASSQTRTSSYEQYF
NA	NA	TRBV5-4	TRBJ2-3	TGTGCCAGCAGCACACTCCACGCCACAGATACGCAGTATTTT	CASSTLHATDTQYF
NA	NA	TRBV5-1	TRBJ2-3	TGCGCCAGCAGCTTGGTGTGGGTTCAGGGGTCCGATACGCAGTATTTT	CASSLVWVQGSDTQYF
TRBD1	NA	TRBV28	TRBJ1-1	TGTGCCAGCAAGGGGGGCAGGGGGCTTTCTGAAGCTTTCTTT	CASKGGRGLSEAFF
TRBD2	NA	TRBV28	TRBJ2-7	TGTGCCAGCAGTCTCGGACTAGCGGGAGGGAAGGACGAGCAGTACTTC	CASSLGLAGGKDEQYF
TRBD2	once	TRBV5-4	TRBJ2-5	TGTGCCAGCAGCTCCGGGACTAGCGGGAGAGCAGAGACCCAGTACTTC	CASSSGTSGRAETQYF
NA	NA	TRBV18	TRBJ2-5	TGTGCCAGCTCCTCGGGGTTGGTCCAAGAGACCCAGTACTTC	CASSSGLVQETQYF